These 32 T cell receptor beta chains share one sample of origin, sequenced in a study of identical twins' blood T cells. TCRdb re-derived calls from the 5' RACE reads in MiXCR, one entry per CDR3 protein. The data show hundreds of thousands of distinct CDR3 sequences, over 25% seen once. Sequencing was carried out using PBMCs. These receptors originate from a woman between 18 and 49 years old in good health.

V and J are TRBV7-9 and TRBJ1-6; perhaps TRBD1 as D (5 bases). This CDR3 region has 19 residues. With 4 bases removed from V and 0 bases from J, the gap between germline ends came to 19 bases. Germline CDR1 is SEHNR and CDR2 is FQNEAQ (reference sequence). CDR3 nucleotides: TGTGCCAGCAGCTCCTCCGACGGGGGGTTAAGCTCCTATAATTCACCCCTCCACTTT. Protein product: CASSSSDGGLSSYNSPLHF.

The rearrangement joins TRBV20-1 to TRBJ1-1; D gene unclear. The V gene lost 5 bases and the J gene lost 1 base, with 8 bases spanning the gap. CDR1 and CDR2 (germline): DFQATT, SNEGSKA (reference sequence). The CDR3 is made up of 12 amino acids. CDR3 DNA sequence: TGCAGTGCTCTAGGAAGGAACACTGAAGCTTTCTTT. This sequence encodes CSALGRNTEAFF.

This rearrangement joins TRBV12-3 or TRBV12-4 to TRBJ1-1, with D unresolved. The V end was cut by 6 bases, the J end by 3 bases, with 11 bases between. The CDR3 extends over 13 amino acids. The CDR3 DNA follows: TGTGCCAGCAGCCATTCTTGGGACACTGAAGCTTTCTTT. Translated: CASSHSWDTEAFF.

For this clonotype: This may come from a read error, since a much larger clone is one base off. The V gene is TRBV11-2, the J gene TRBJ1-2; D remains unclear. This CDR3 comprises 14 residues. Germline CDR1 and CDR2: SGHAT and FQNNGV. The CDR3 protein is CASSFVAGMYGYIF. For the CDR3, the DNA is TGTGCCAGCAGCTTCGTCGCCGGGATGTATGGCTACATCTTC. The variable domain in full, completed from reference TRBV11-2 and TRBJ1-2, reads EAGVAQSPRYKIIEKRQSVAFWCNPISGHATLYWYQQILGQGPKLLIQFQNNGVVDDSQLPKDRFSAERLKGVDSTLKIQPAKLEDSAVYLCASSFVAGMYGYIFGSGTRLTVV.

The gene calls are TRBV4-1 and TRBJ1-1, with 8 bases lining up with TRBD1. Trimming took 1 base from V and 5 from J; bases not matched to a gene: 6. Germline V gene sequence: CDR1 MGHRA, CDR2 YSYEKL. The CDR3 is 15 residues long. The CDR3 spells CASSQGMRQGTEAFF. For the CDR3, the DNA is TGCGCCAGCAGCCAAGGTATGCGACAGGGGACTGAAGCTTTCTTT.

This chain uses TRBV5-6 with TRBJ2-3; the D is unclear. The CDR3 runs to 15 residues. V was shortened by 2 bases and J by 4 bases, with 14 bases between the two germline ends. Per germline, CDR1 SGHDT and CDR2 YYEEEE. Here the CDR3 reads CASSLISYTADTQYF. The CDR3 bases are TGTGCCAGCAGCTTAATCTCCTACACAGCAGATACGCAGTATTTT.

This clonotype was counted a few times. The chain joins TRBV5-1 to TRBJ1-4; D gene unclear. Germline CDR1 is SGHRS and CDR2 is YFSETQ. V was cut by 0 bases and J by 8 bases, with 14 bases left in between. The CDR3 length is 15 residues. In nucleotides, the CDR3 is TGCGCCAGCAGCTTGGTGGCCGAAGTTGGAGAAAAACTGTTTTTT. Encoded protein: CASSLVAEVGEKLFF.

The chain carries TRBV3-1 and TRBJ1-3, with D unclear. Germline CDR1 reads LGHDT; CDR2 reads YNNKEL (reference sequence). The CDR3 has 14 amino acids. V lost 0 bases, J lost 9 bases, and 12 bases lay in between. CDR3 protein: CASSQDTVSSTIYF. The CDR3 region has the DNA TGTGCCAGCAGCCAAGATACGGTTTCGAGCACCATATATTTT.

This clonotype showed up just a few times. CDR3 nucleotides: TGTGCCAGCAGCTTGGACAGGGAGGATGGCTACACCTTC. Translation: CASSLDREDGYTF. The chain couples TRBV5-6 to TRBJ1-2; perhaps TRBD1 as D (6 bases). The germline V gene has CDR1 SGHDT and CDR2 YYEEEE. This CDR3 is built from 13 residues. V lost 0 bases and J lost 6, with 9 bases in between. The full variable domain, its missing parts supplied by reference TRBV5-6 and TRBJ1-2, is DAGVTQSPTHLIKTRGQQVTLRCSPKSGHDTVSWYQQALGQGPQFIFQYYEEEERQRGNFPDRFSGHQFPNYSSELNVNALLLGDSALYLCASSLDREDGYTFGSGTRLTVV.

This clonotype was counted only a few times. This sequence joins TRBV20-1 and TRBJ1-2; possible D gene TRBD1, 5 bases. The germline CDR1 and CDR2 sequences are DFQATT and SNEGSKA (reference sequence). The CDR3 runs to 12 residues. V gave up 1 base and J gave up 4 bases, with 7 bases separating them. CDR3 sequence reads: CSARVGGYGYTF. The CDR3 DNA follows: TGCAGTGCTAGAGTCGGGGGCTATGGCTACACCTTC.

The chain combines TRBV10-3 with TRBJ2-5; TRBD1 might be the D (5 bases). The germline CDR1 and CDR2 sequences are ENHRY and SYGVKD. V was trimmed by 2 bases and J by 4 bases, leaving 14 bases between them. The CDR3 runs to 15 residues. The CDR3 region is CAISEGKGLRETQYF. The DNA of the CDR3 is TGTGCCATCAGTGAGGGGAAGGGGCTGAGAGAGACCCAGTACTTC.

V and J are TRBV7-9 and TRBJ1-4, with 8 bases aligning to TRBD1. The germline V gene has CDR1 SEHNR and CDR2 FQNEAQ (reference sequence). The CDR3 has 13 amino acids. V was pared by 5 bases and J by 7 bases, with 3 bases of the junction left unmatched. The CDR3 sequence: CASSAGQVEKLFF. In DNA form, the CDR3 reads TGTGCCAGCAGCGCGGGACAGGTTGAAAAACTGTTTTTT.

This clonotype showed up just a few times. The chain has TRBV5-1 and TRBJ2-4; 7 bases agree with TRBD1. Germline V gene lookup returns CDR1 SGHRS and CDR2 YFSETQ. CDR3 size: 15 residues. Trimming removed 4 bases from V and 4 bases from J; junction bases left unmatched: 8. CDR3 amino acids: CASSVPGTEKNIQYF. CDR3 DNA: TGCGCCAGCAGCGTTCCCGGGACAGAGAAAAACATTCAGTACTTC.

This clonotype has only a few counts. The junction shows a germline mismatch at one end, possibly a read error. V gene TRBV2 combines with J gene TRBJ1-2; the D is unclear. From germline, CDR1 is SNHLY and CDR2 FYNNEI. This CDR3 has 14 residues. The CDR3 region is CAGSLKVASYGYTF. The CDR3 DNA reads as TGTGCCGGCAGCCTAAAGGTGGCTAGCTATGGCTACACCTTC.

There are many counts of this clonotype. This chain links TRBV6-5 with TRBJ1-2, with D perhaps matching TRBD1 (6 bases). Deletions cut 6 bases from V and 2 bases from J, with 16 bases between. Germline values: CDR1 MNHEY, CDR2 SVGAGI. The CDR3 sequence is 15 residues long. The CDR3 is CASRSPTGRNYGYTF. CDR3 sequence (DNA): TGTGCCAGCAGGAGCCCTACAGGGCGAAACTATGGCTACACCTTC.

This clonotype was seen repeatedly, ten times or more. This rearrangement joins TRBV20-1 to TRBJ1-2; no firm D call. This CDR3 region has 15 residues. Germline V gene lookup returns CDR1 DFQATT and CDR2 SNEGSKA (reference sequence). With 0 bases removed from V and 0 bases from J, the gap between germline ends came to 11 bases. The CDR3 coding sequence is TGCAGTGCTAGAGAAGGCAGCCTCGCTAACTATGGCTACACCTTC. Translated: CSAREGSLANYGYTF.

This clonotype was seen a few times. The CDR3 spells CASSPDRGAEAFF. The DNA for the CDR3 is TGTGCCAGCAGCCCGGACAGGGGAGCTGAAGCTTTCTTT. The V and J genes are TRBV11-2 and TRBJ1-1, with TRBD1 matching 9 bases. The V gene's germline CDR1 is SGHAT and CDR2 FQNNGV. Trimming cost V 5 bases and J 6 bases; bases outside gene matches: 4. The length of the CDR3 is 13 residues. The variable domain in full, with the rest retrieved from reference TRBV11-2 and TRBJ1-1, is EAGVAQSPRYKIIEKRQSVAFWCNPISGHATLYWYQQILGQGPKLLIQFQNNGVVDDSQLPKDRFSAERLKGVDSTLKIQPAKLEDSAVYLCASSPDRGAEAFFGQGTRLTVV.

This clonotype has more than one count but fewer than ten. The CDR3 here is CASRDYGRRNEKLFF. CDR3 DNA sequence: TGTGCCAGCAGAGATTACGGCCGGAGGAATGAAAAACTGTTTTTT. This chain joins TRBV12-3 or TRBV12-4 and TRBJ1-4; D gene uncertain. The CDR3 is made up of 15 amino acids. V was shortened by 6 bases and J by 5 bases, with 16 bases between the two germline ends.

This clonotype occurred a few times. The V call is TRBV20-1, the J call TRBJ2-7; perhaps TRBD2 as D (5 bases). Looked up from germline, CDR1 is DFQATT and CDR2 is SNEGSKA (reference sequence). The CDR3 has 14 residues. With 3 bases removed from V and 3 bases from J, the gap between germline ends came to 15 bases. The DNA for the CDR3 is TGCAGTGCTAGGAGGCTAGCTGGTGGCTACGAGCAGTACTTC. This gives the protein CSARRLAGGYEQYF.

There are a few counts of this clonotype. The rearrangement joins TRBV4-3 to TRBJ1-2; the match to TRBD1 covers 7 bases. Germline V gene data show CDR1 as LGHNA and CDR2 as YSLEER. The V gene end was trimmed by 1 base and the J gene end by 5 bases; junction bases not matched to a gene: 7. The CDR3 consists of 15 residues. The CDR3 region is CASSQGADRAYGYTF. The CDR3 nucleotides read TGCGCCAGCAGCCAAGGAGCTGACAGGGCGTATGGCTACACCTTC.

This chain uses TRBV2 with TRBJ1-4; 7 bases line up with TRBD1. Germline V gene lookup returns CDR1 SNHLY and CDR2 FYNNEI. The CDR3 spans 19 residues. Unmatched junction bases numbered 15, after V lost 5 bases and J lost 0 bases. The CDR3 bases are TGTGCCAGCAGTCCGGGACGGGGACAGCGAACGACAACTAATGAAAAACTGTTTTTT. Residues: CASSPGRGQRTTTNEKLFF.

This clonotype was seen a handful of times. This chain uses TRBV12-5 with TRBJ2-3; D not certain. Germline lookup yields CDR1 LGHNT and CDR2 FRNRAP. The V end lost 6 bases, the J end lost 1 base, and 8 bases lay between the germline ends. The CDR3 consists of 13 residues. The CDR3 region has the DNA TGTGCTAGTGGCCCTGACCGCACAGATACGCAGTATTTT. Residues: CASGPDRTDTQYF.

V usage is TRBV20-1 and J usage is TRBJ1-2, with a possible D match to TRBD1 (6 bases). There are 11 residues in the CDR3. The V gene's germline CDR1 is DFQATT and CDR2 SNEGSKA (reference sequence). The V end lost 5 bases, the J end lost 7 bases, and 11 bases lay between the germline ends. As DNA, the CDR3 is TGCAGTGCTCTACAGGGAGGTGGCTACACCTTC. Translation: CSALQGGGYTF.

This chain uses TRBV5-1 with TRBJ1-2; 7 positions match TRBD1. CDR3 length: 13 residues. With 4 bases clipped from V and 6 bases from J, the junction kept 6 bases outside the gene matches. Germline V gene data show CDR1 as SGHRS and CDR2 as YFSETQ. CDR3 DNA sequence: TGCGCCAGCAGCCTGGGACAGAGAAATGGCTACACCTTC. This sequence encodes CASSLGQRNGYTF.

Regarding this clonotype: One junction end disagrees with the germline gene, perhaps due to a read error. The genes are TRBV6-5 and TRBJ2-2; TRBD1 matches at 7 bases. The CDR3 length is 15 residues. Germline V gives CDR1 MNHEY, CDR2 SVGAGI. The CDR3 DNA reads as TGTGCCAGCGGCATGGACAGGCGAGGTACCGGGGAACTGTTTTTT. This translates into CASGMDRRGTGELFF.

The V and J genes are TRBV2 and TRBJ1-1, with 10 bases aligning to TRBD1. J gave up 4 bases and V 8 bases, and 10 bases lay outside the gene matches. CDR3 length: 15 residues. Per germline, CDR1 SNHLY and CDR2 FYNNEI. CDR3 DNA: TGTGCCAGCCGGACAGGGGGTTCCCTGAGCACTGAAGCTTTCTTT. This translates into CASRTGGSLSTEAFF.

This clonotype has more than one count but fewer than ten. A much larger clone lies one base from this, so it may be a read error. This chain uses TRBV29-1 with TRBJ1-1; TRBD1 is a possible D gene (6 bases). This CDR3 has 11 amino acids. Per the germline V gene, CDR1 is SQVTM and CDR2 is ANQGSEA. The CDR3: CSATGYTEGFF. As DNA, the CDR3 is TGCAGTGCCACAGGGTACACTGAAGGTTTCTTT.

This sequence joins TRBV29-1 and TRBJ1-2, with 8 bases identical to TRBD1. This CDR3 is built from 14 residues. Trimming removed 5 bases from V and 1 base from J; junction bases left unmatched: 6. Germline CDR1 and CDR2: SQVTM and ANQGSEA. The CDR3: CSVSHRGGNYGYTF. The CDR3 nucleotides read TGCAGCGTTTCTCACAGGGGGGGTAACTATGGCTACACCTTC.

This clonotype was found many times. The V and J genes are TRBV20-1 and TRBJ1-5; D uncertain. Germline CDR1 is DFQATT and CDR2 is SNEGSKA (reference sequence). This CDR3 comprises 11 residues. The V end lost 4 bases, the J end lost 8 bases, and 9 bases lay between the germline ends. The CDR3 DNA reads TGCAGTGCTACCAAAGTTGAGCCCCAGCATTTT. Its protein product is CSATKVEPQHF.

This clonotype appeared a few times. V is TRBV3-1 and J is TRBJ1-1; D possibly corresponds to TRBD1 (5 bases). V dropped 2 bases and J dropped 7 bases, with 8 bases sitting between them. Germline CDR1 reads LGHDT; CDR2 reads YNNKEL (reference sequence). This CDR3 is built from 12 residues. CDR3 region: CASSQWGLEAFF. In nucleotides, the CDR3 is TGTGCCAGCAGCCAATGGGGACTTGAAGCTTTCTTT.

This clonotype was seen many times. The V and J genes are TRBV2 and TRBJ2-3, with 8 bases lining up with TRBD2. J lost 5 bases, V lost 6 bases, and 4 bases had no gene match. The germline V gene has CDR1 SNHLY and CDR2 FYNNEI. This CDR3 region has 13 residues. CDR3 nucleotides: TGTGCCAGCAGAAGACTAGCGTTAGATACGCAGTATTTT. Protein: CASRRLALDTQYF. The complete variable domain, with remaining parts taken from reference TRBV2 and TRBJ2-3, reads EPEVTQTPSHQVTQMGQEVILRCVPISNHLYFYWYRQILGQKVEFLVSFYNNEISEKSEIFDDQFSVERPDGSNFTLKIRSTKLEDSAMYFCASRRLALDTQYFGPGTRLTVL.

Remarks on this clonotype: A junction end diverges from the germline sequence, so it may reflect a read error. The chain carries TRBV5-6 and TRBJ1-3; D gene ambiguous. CDR3 length equals 15 residues. Germline CDR1 is SGHDT and CDR2 is YYEEEE. The CDR3 nucleotides read TGTGCCGGCAGCTCTAGTTACTACTCTGGAAACACCATATATTTT. Encoded protein: CAGSSSYYSGNTIYF.